These T cell receptor beta chains were read from a single sample in a study of vaccination and CD4 T cells after COVID-19. In TCRdb, the PCR reads were re-called with MiXCR into one record per CDR3 protein. This table has about 21,000 distinct CDR3 sequences, around 68% appearing once. What these receptors recognize is not known. The sequences come from CD4+ T cells from blood, cultured in vitro, collected before SARS-CoV-2 vaccination. The source is a human donor who received a COVID-19 vaccine. Each CDR3 is given with its conserved first and last residue. The D gene is left open where the match is weak. Size values are once, few and many counts, or a class for expanded clones, and some rows have none.

V gene	D gene	J gene	clone size	CDR3 DNA	CDR3 protein
TRBV21-1	.	TRBJ2-7	few	TGTGCCAGCAGCAAAGTCTACGAGCAGTACTTC	CASSKVYEQYF
TRBV20-1	.	TRBJ2-5	few	TGCAGTGCTAGCCGAGTTGGGGGGGGGGCCGGAGAGACCCAGTACTTC	CSASRVGGGAGETQYF
TRBV12-3/TRBV12-4	.	TRBJ1-1	.	TGTGCCAGCACCGCCCGGGGAGGGACTGAAGCTTTCTTT	CASTARGGTEAFF
TRBV19	.	TRBJ2-2	.	TGTGCCAGTAGTATGGGGGAGTGGAACACCGGGGAGCTGTTTTTT	CASSMGEWNTGELFF
TRBV7-9	.	TRBJ1-2	few	TGTGCCAGCAGCTTTTCGGGCGCGGGTGGCTACACCTTC	CASSFSGAGGYTF
TRBV21-1	.	TRBJ2-5	.	TGTGCCAGCAGCGGGAGGGACAGGATAAAGACCCAGTACTTC	CASSGRDRIKTQYF
TRBV10-3	.	TRBJ1-5	.	TGTGCCATCGGGGCGGCCCCTAATCAGCCCCAGCATTTT	CAIGAAPNQPQHF
TRBV11-3	.	TRBJ2-7	.	TGTGCCAGCAGCCTAGTGTTGGGCAGTCGGCAGTACTTC	CASSLVLGSRQYF
TRBV6-5	.	TRBJ1-6	.	TGTGCCAGCAGTTACTCGATGACAGTCTCCTATAATTCACCCCTCCACTTT	CASSYSMTVSYNSPLHF
TRBV14	.	TRBJ2-5	.	TGTGCCAGCAGCCAAGAGGCCGGGACCCAGTACTTC	CASSQEAGTQYF